These 12 T cell receptor beta chains share one sample of origin, sequenced in a study of PD-1 blockade in classical Hodgkin lymphoma. The sample's time point: cycle 4 day 1 (C4D1), after 5 to 7 weeks of nivolumab. All the patients suffered relapse after autologous stem cell transplantation, and brentuximab vedotin exposure differed. The data were produced by immunoSEQ multiplex PCR, yet TCRdb's version contains in-frame clones alone and is incomplete. The sample has about 7,900 clones; about four fifths are singletons. The starting material was peripheral blood mononuclear cells (PBMCs), obtained before the fourth cycle of nivolumab. Every receptor here comes from a human donor with classical Hodgkin lymphoma.

The chain links TRBV5-4 to TRBJ1-1; 8 bases align to TRBD1. With V trimmed by 4 bases and J by 3 bases, 8 bases remained unmatched. The CDR3 is made up of 15 amino acids. Germline V gene lookup returns CDR1 SGHNT and CDR2 YYREEE (reference sequence). CDR3 residues: CASSPPGTGYTEAFF. CDR3 DNA sequence: TGTGCCAGCAGCCCCCCCGGGACAGGTTACACTGAAGCTTTCTTT.

The chain has TRBV11-2 and TRBJ2-1; D tentatively reads TRBD1 or TRBD2 (7 bases each). V lost 6 bases, J lost 9 bases, and 21 bases lay in between. CDR1 is SGHAT, CDR2 FQNNGV, per germline. The CDR3 loop spans 15 amino acids. The CDR3 DNA follows: TGTGCCAGCAGAAAGGGGGCGGGAGTAGTTATTGAGCAGTTCTTC. It encodes CASRKGAGVVIEQFF.

V and J are TRBV5-5 and TRBJ2-3, with a possible D match to TRBD2 (7 bases). The CDR3 loop spans 15 amino acids. Germline CDR1 is SGHKS and CDR2 is YYEKEE (reference sequence). Trimming took off 4 bases at V and 2 bases at J, with 14 bases between the two ends. CDR3 nucleotides: TGTGCCAGCAGCGCTACAGGGAGGGTCACAGATACGCAGTATTTT. Translating gives CASSATGRVTDTQYF.

CDR3 in amino acids: CASSPGQGYEQYF. CDR3 DNA: TGTGCCAGCAGCCCTGGACAGGGCTACGAGCAGTACTTC. V is TRBV28 and J is TRBJ2-7; 8 bases are a match to TRBD1. Trimming at V came to 6 bases and at J to 3 bases, leaving 4 bases not matched to a gene. Germline V gives CDR1 MDHEN, CDR2 SYDVKM. The CDR3 loop spans 13 amino acids. The full variable domain, with the rest looked up from reference TRBV28 and TRBJ2-7, is DVKVTQSSRYLVKRTGEKVFLECVQDMDHENMFWYRQDPGLGLRLIYFSYDVKMKEKGDIPEGYSVSREKKERFSLILESASTNQTSMYLCASSPGQGYEQYFGPGTRLTVT.

Only one count was recorded for this clone. The rearrangement links TRBV5-1 to TRBJ1-5, with 9 bases that match TRBD1. Germline V lookup: CDR1 SGHRS, CDR2 YFSETQ. CDR3 size: 14 residues. V dropped 4 bases and J dropped 7; count of bases not matched to a gene: 6. The CDR3 sequence: CASSEDRGGQPQHF. In DNA form, the CDR3 reads TGCGCCAGCAGCGAGGACAGGGGCGGGCAGCCCCAGCATTTT.

The chain joins TRBV5-5 to TRBJ1-2; D uncertain. Looked up from germline, CDR1 is SGHKS and CDR2 is YYEKEE (reference sequence). This CDR3 spans 14 amino acids. Trimming shortened V by 6 bases and J by 6 bases, and 18 bases separated the two germline ends. The CDR3 here is CASTPIWGEHGYTF. In DNA, the CDR3 is TGTGCCAGCACCCCTATTTGGGGTGAGCATGGCTACACCTTC.

This sequence joins TRBV5-1 and TRBJ2-7, with D perhaps assigned TRBD1 or TRBD2 (5 bases each). The V gene's germline CDR1 is SGHRS and CDR2 YFSETQ. V lost 1 base, J lost 6 bases, and 17 bases lay in between. There are 15 residues in the CDR3. The CDR3 sequence is CASSLYLQGEGEQYF. CDR3 sequence (DNA): TGCGCCAGCAGCTTGTATCTGCAGGGTGAGGGCGAGCAGTACTTC.

The chain combines TRBV5-1 with TRBJ2-1; D might be TRBD1 (6 bases). Trimming took off 3 bases at V and 7 bases at J, with 14 bases between the two ends. CDR3 length: 14 amino acids. The germline V gene encodes CDR1 SGHRS and CDR2 YFSETQ. The CDR3 DNA sequence: TGCGCCAGCAGCTCGGACAGAGGGGGTAATGAGCAGTTCTTC. Translation: CASSSDRGGNEQFF.

The chain is built from TRBV7-2 and TRBJ2-1; D may be TRBD1 (6 bases). V lost 5 bases to trimming and J lost 4 bases, with 15 bases between them. Germline CDR1 is SGHTA and CDR2 is FQGNSA. This CDR3 is 15 amino acids long. The CDR3 nucleotides read TGTGCCAGCAGCACGGACCACAGGGTTTACAATGAGCAGTTCTTC. This sequence encodes CASSTDHRVYNEQFF.

J is TRBJ2-1 and V is TRBV15; TRBD2 agrees at 8 bases. CDR1 LNHNV and CDR2 YYDKDF come from the germline V gene (reference sequence). CDR3 length: 16 amino acids. V trimming: 0 bases; J trimming: 8 bases; junction bases outside the gene matches: 9. CDR3 coding DNA: TGTGCCACCAGCAGAGATCCCGGACTAGCCGCCGATGAGCAGTTCTTC. It translates to CATSRDPGLAADEQFF.

The chain employs TRBV5-1 and TRBJ2-2, with TRBD2 matching over 14 bases. The V gene's germline CDR1 is SGHRS and CDR2 YFSETQ. The CDR3 spans 18 residues. V was pared by 4 bases and J by 4 bases, with 9 bases of the junction left unmatched. The CDR3 DNA follows: TGCGCCAGCAGCCCCGGACTAGCGGGGGGTGTGAGCACCGGGGAGCTGTTTTTT. It yields the protein CASSPGLAGGVSTGELFF.

The rearrangement links TRBV7-2 to TRBJ2-7; 7 bases align to TRBD1. Trimming at V came to 5 bases and at J to 6 bases, leaving 7 bases not matched to a gene. The V gene's germline CDR1 is SGHTA and CDR2 FQGNSA. CDR3 length: 13 amino acids. The chain's CDR3 is CASSELTGSEQYF. The CDR3 DNA reads TGTGCCAGCAGCGAATTGACAGGGTCCGAGCAGTACTTC.